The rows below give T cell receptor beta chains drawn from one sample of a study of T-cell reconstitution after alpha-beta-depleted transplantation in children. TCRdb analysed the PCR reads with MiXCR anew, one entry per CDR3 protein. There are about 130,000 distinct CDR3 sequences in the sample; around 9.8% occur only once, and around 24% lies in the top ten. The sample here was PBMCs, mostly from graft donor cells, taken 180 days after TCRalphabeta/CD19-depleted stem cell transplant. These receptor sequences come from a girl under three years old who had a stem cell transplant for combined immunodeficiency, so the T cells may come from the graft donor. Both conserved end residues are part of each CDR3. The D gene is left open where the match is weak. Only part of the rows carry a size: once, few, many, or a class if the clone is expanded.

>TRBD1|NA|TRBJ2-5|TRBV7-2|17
CASSPAVDRERWETQYF
TGTGCCAGCAGCCCCGCGGTCGACAGGGAGAGGTGGGAGACCCAGTACTTC
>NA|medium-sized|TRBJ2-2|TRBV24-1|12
CATSKITGELFF
TGTGCCACCAGTAAGATCACCGGGGAGCTGTTTTTT
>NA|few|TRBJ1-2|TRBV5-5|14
CASSQWRGTYGYTF
TGTGCCAGCAGCCAGTGGAGGGGGACCTATGGCTACACCTTC
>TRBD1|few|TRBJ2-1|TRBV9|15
CASSVTGVSYNEQFF
TGTGCCAGCAGCGTGACAGGGGTTTCCTACAATGAGCAGTTCTTC
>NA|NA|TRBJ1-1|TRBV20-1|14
CSARDVRGNTEAFF
TGCAGTGCTAGAGATGTAAGGGGGAACACTGAAGCTTTCTTT
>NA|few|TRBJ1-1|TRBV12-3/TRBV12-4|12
CASSLGQKEAFF
TGTGCCAGCAGTTTAGGGCAGAAGGAAGCTTTCTTT
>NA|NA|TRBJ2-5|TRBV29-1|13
CSVGRGGVETQYF
TGCAGCGTTGGCAGGGGGGGAGTGGAGACCCAGTACTTC
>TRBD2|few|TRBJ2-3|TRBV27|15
CASRPGLAGGVTQYF
TGTGCCAGCAGGCCGGGACTAGCGGGTGGCGTGACGCAGTATTTT
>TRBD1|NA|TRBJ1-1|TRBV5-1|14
CASSMGQRNTEPFF
TGCGCCAGCAGCATGGGACAGAGGAACACTGAACCTTTCTTT
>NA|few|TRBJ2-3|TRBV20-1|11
CSAYRVNTQYF
TGCAGTGCTTACAGGGTAAATACGCAGTATTTT
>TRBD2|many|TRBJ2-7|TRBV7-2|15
CASSRWTSGSYEQYF
TGTGCCAGCAGCCGCTGGACTAGCGGGAGCTACGAGCAGTACTTC
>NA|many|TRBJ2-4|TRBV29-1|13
CSVYQTAKNIQYF
TGCAGCGTCTATCAGACAGCCAAAAACATTCAGTACTTC
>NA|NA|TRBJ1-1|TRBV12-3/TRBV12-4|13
CASSYDGVTEAFF
TGTGCCAGCAGTTATGACGGGGTCACTGAAGCTTTCTTT
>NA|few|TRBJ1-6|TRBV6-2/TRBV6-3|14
CASGGHLAGSPLHF
TGTGCCAGCGGAGGACATCTGGCAGGTTCACCCCTCCACTTT
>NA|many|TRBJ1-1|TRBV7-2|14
CATHLGVANTEAFF
TGTGCCACCCACCTCGGGGTAGCGAACACTGAAGCTTTCTTT
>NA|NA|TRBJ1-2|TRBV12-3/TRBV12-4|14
CASSLYRINYGYTF
TGTGCCAGCAGTTTATACCGCATAAACTATGGCTACACCTTC
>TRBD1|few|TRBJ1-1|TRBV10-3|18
CAISADRGRPWGNTEAFF
TGTGCCATCAGTGCGGACAGGGGGCGGCCATGGGGGAACACTGAAGCTTTCTTT
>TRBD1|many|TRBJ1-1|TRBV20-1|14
CSARSTDRATEAFF
TGCAGTGCTAGATCCACGGACAGGGCCACTGAAGCTTTCTTT
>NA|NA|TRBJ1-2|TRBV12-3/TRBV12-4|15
CASSFGTLANYGYTF
TGTGCCAGCAGTTTCGGGACATTAGCTAACTATGGCTACACCTTC
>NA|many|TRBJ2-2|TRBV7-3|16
CASSFTGSLSTGELFF
TGTGCCAGCAGCTTTACAGGTTCTTTATCCACCGGGGAGCTGTTTTTT
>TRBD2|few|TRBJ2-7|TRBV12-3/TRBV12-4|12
CASTSGRAKQYF
TGTGCCAGCACTAGCGGGAGGGCAAAGCAGTACTTC
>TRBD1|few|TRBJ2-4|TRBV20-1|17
CSARDWGQSLAKNIQYF
TGCAGTGCTAGAGACTGGGGACAGTCCCTAGCCAAAAACATTCAGTACTTC
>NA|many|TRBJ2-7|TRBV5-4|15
CASSLGRGPGYEQYF
TGTGCCAGCAGCTTGGGCCGGGGACCTGGCTACGAGCAGTACTTC
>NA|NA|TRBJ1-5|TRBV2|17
CASSEVNLYGANQLQHF
TGTGCCAGCAGTGAAGTAAACTTATACGGGGCCAATCAGCTCCAGCATTTT
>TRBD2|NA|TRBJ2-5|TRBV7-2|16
CASSLAGLAGLETQYF
TGTGCCAGCAGCTTAGCTGGACTAGCGGGATTAGAGACCCAGTACTTC
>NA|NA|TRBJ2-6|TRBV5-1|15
CASSLPYSGANVLTF
TGCGCCAGCAGCTTACCGTACTCTGGGGCCAACGTCCTGACTTTC
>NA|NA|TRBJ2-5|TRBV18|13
CASSRGAEETQYF
TGTGCCAGCTCACGTGGGGCGGAGGAGACCCAGTACTTC
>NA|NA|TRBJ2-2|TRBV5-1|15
CASSLPQWDTGELFF
TGCGCCAGCAGCTTACCCCAGTGGGACACCGGGGAGCTGTTTTTT